This T cell receptor beta chain came from a study of shared clonotypes between healthy human individuals. Study as a whole: For every donor, three CD4 naive, three CD4 memory, two CD8 naive and one CD8 memory plates were used.

Clones were read by immunoSEQ multiplex PCR, and TCRdb kept only the in-frame ones, dropping some. The sample shows some 580,000 clones, 95% to 98% of them seen only once. Regarding this clone: What it binds is not known.

Naive CD8 populations comprised CD45RO-negative cells positively selected for CCR7, excluding terminally differentiated effector memory CD45RA+ cells. General study results and limits: Rarefaction gave evidence that sorted-subset sequencing remained incomplete despite large depth.

The sequence derives from a man aged 30 to 39 in good health. The specimen was naive CD8+ T cells sorted from blood.

The CDR3 spells CASKVGPLAKNIQYF. The DNA for the CDR3 is TGTGCCAGCAAAGTTGGGCCTCTAGCCAAAAACATTCAGTACTTC. The rearrangement joins TRBV7-2 to TRBJ2-4; D gene uncertain. The CDR3 totals 15 residues. CDR1 is SGHTA and CDR2 is FQGNSA in the germline V gene. V dropped 7 bases and J dropped 0 bases, with 13 bases sitting between them.